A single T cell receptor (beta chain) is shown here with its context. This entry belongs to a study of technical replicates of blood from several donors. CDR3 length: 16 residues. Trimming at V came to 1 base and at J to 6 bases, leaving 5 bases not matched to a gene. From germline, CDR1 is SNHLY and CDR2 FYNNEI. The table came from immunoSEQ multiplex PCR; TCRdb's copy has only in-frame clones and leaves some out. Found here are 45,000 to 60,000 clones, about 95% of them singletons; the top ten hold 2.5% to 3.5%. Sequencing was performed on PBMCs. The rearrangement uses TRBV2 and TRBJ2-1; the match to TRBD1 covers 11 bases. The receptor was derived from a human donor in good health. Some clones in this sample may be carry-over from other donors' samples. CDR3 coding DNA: TGTGCCAGCAGTGAAGACTCCGGGACAGGGGGCAATGAGCAGTTCTTC. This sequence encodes CASSEDSGTGGNEQFF.